A single sample gave rise to the 5 T cell receptor beta chains below, sequenced in a study of cytomegalovirus exposure and HLA in healthy donors listed by TCRdb under 2017. Library preparation employed the immunoSEQ multiplex PCR assay. The multiplex PCR relied on a mix of 60 forward primers for TCR Vbeta segments and 13 reverse primers for TCR Jbeta segments. TCRdb took over this immuneACCESS table, retaining in-frame rearrangements with V and J assigned. Such tables are incomplete; in checked studies, under half of the missing clones stem from an unresolved V gene, and the remainder is unexplained. In this sample the table shows about 95,000 clones, over 60% of which occur a single time. The biggest ten clones account for 5.3% of the sample. Sequenced: PBMCs. These receptors all stem from a man aged 25 to 40 in good health and CMV-seropositive.

The chain combines TRBV5-4 with TRBJ1-1; D is uncertain. The CDR3 covers 13 residues. Germline V gene sequence: CDR1 SGHNT, CDR2 YYREEE (reference sequence). The germline V and J ends were trimmed by 4 bases and 1 base, with 8 bases remaining between them. This chain's CDR3 is CASSQTGNTEAFF. CDR3 sequence (DNA): TGTGCCAGCAGCCAAACTGGGAACACTGAAGCTTTCTTT.

The DNA for the CDR3 is TGTGCCAGCAGCAGGGGACAGCCTACGACCGATGAGCAGTTCTTC. Residues: CASSRGQPTTDEQFF. The genes are TRBV7-9 and TRBJ2-1; TRBD1 matches 7 bases. The CDR3 totals 15 residues. After removal of 5 bases from V and 8 bases from J, the junction contained 12 bases not matched to a gene. Germline V gene data show CDR1 as SEHNR and CDR2 as FQNEAQ (reference sequence).

This clone was detected only once. The V gene is TRBV11-2, the J gene TRBJ1-3; possibly TRBD1 for D (6 bases). The ends were cut back, 0 bases at V and 3 bases at J, with 15 bases in the middle. CDR1 is SGHAT and CDR2 is FQNNGV in the germline V gene. The CDR3 loop spans 17 amino acids. The CDR3 DNA reads as TGTGCCAGCAGCTTAGACCCCGGACAGCTCTTTGGAAACACCATATATTTT. Translating gives CASSLDPGQLFGNTIYF.

V is TRBV19 and J is TRBJ2-2; 9 bases map to TRBD2. The germline V gene encodes CDR1 LNHDA and CDR2 SQIVND (reference sequence). The CDR3 loop spans 14 amino acids. The trim removed 3 bases at V and 4 bases at J, leaving 0 bases unmatched. CDR3: CASSISGGTGELFF. The DNA of the CDR3 is TGTGCCAGTAGTATTAGCGGGGGCACCGGGGAGCTGTTTTTT.

The genes are TRBV9 and TRBJ2-3; 12 nucleotides agree with TRBD2. Germline lookup yields CDR1 SGDLS and CDR2 YYNGEE. V lost 0 bases and J lost 2; bases outside the gene matches: 1. This CDR3 is built from 16 residues. As DNA, the CDR3 is TGTGCCAGCAGCGTAGGACTAGCGGGGGACACAGATACGCAGTATTTT. This translates into CASSVGLAGDTDTQYF.